Reported below is one TCR beta chain. TCRdb keeps only in-frame clones here, not all; method: immunoSEQ multiplex PCR. Of roughly 40,000 clones listed, about 90% are singletons. The CDR3 covers 14 residues. V lost 5 bases and J lost 2; bases outside the gene matches: 6. Germline V CDR1 and CDR2: SGHTA, FQGNSA. These data originate in a study of T cell changes during pregnancy in multiple sclerosis. Here the sequenced sample was CD4+ T cells from peripheral blood mononuclear cells, taken before pregnancy. The TCR was taken from a female donor with multiple sclerosis, enrolled in a pregnancy study. This sequence joins TRBV7-2 and TRBJ2-7; 7 bases are shared with TRBD1. In DNA form, the CDR3 reads TGTGCCAGCAGCGACTATCAGGGGGCCTACGAGCAGTACTTC. Translating gives CASSDYQGAYEQYF. Full variable domain (missing parts from reference TRBV7-2 and TRBJ2-7): GAGVSQSPSNKVTEKGKDVELRCDPISGHTALYWYRQSLGQGLEFLIYFQGNSAPDKSGLPSDRFSAERTGGSVSTLTIQRTQQEDSAVYLCASSDYQGAYEQYFGPGTRLTVT.